This T cell receptor (beta chain) was sequenced during a study of blood T cell repertoires in COVID-19. Overall study: Acute and convalescent COVID-19 specimens originated in the United States, Italy and Spain. PBMCs, B-cell-depleted T cells, or T cells were the source of the cDNA or gDNA that made up the material.

Authors' methods: From reference gene primer amplification, estimates of nucleated cell counts were derived. Repertoires were generated with immunoSEQ multiplex PCR, while TCRdb's copy carries only in-frame clones and drops some. That table gives V, J and clone size, and the DNA gave D and trimming. The sample yields a few hundred thousand clones, about 89% seen once. The germline gives CDR1 SGDLS, CDR2 YYNGEE. Trimming took off 3 bases at V and 5 bases at J, with 6 bases between the two ends. There are 12 residues in the CDR3. This clone was detected a few times. The sample consisted of peripheral blood. This chain joins TRBV9 and TRBJ1-5; D call uncertain. The origin of this receptor is a woman aged 50 to 60 with acute or convalescent COVID-19. CDR3 nucleotide sequence: TGTGCCAGCAGCGAGGAGGATCAGCCCCAGCATTTT. Translated, it gives CASSEEDQPQHF.